What follows describes a single TCR beta chain. The entry originates in a study of blood T cell repertoires in COVID-19. Enrolled through a virtual design, the participants were between roughly 18 and 95 years of age and came from 24 US areas. Participant reports of clinical history set cohort assignment. Sequenced by immunoSEQ multiplex PCR; TCRdb stores in-frame clones only, minus some. The profile shows about 320,000 clones, 90% to 95% of them singletons. The germline V gene encodes CDR1 SGHAT and CDR2 FQNNGV. This CDR3 is 14 amino acids long. With 0 bases removed from V and 13 bases from J, the gap between germline ends came to 16 bases.

Material: PBMCs or T cells enriched from blood (not recorded which). This TCR was sampled from a woman in her twenties or thirties who had been exposed to COVID-19. The V gene is TRBV11-2, the J gene TRBJ2-1, with D unclear. CDR3 nucleotides: TGTGCCAGCAGCTTAGATATTGGCCGAGGAGAACAGTTCTTC. This translates into CASSLDIGRGEQFF.